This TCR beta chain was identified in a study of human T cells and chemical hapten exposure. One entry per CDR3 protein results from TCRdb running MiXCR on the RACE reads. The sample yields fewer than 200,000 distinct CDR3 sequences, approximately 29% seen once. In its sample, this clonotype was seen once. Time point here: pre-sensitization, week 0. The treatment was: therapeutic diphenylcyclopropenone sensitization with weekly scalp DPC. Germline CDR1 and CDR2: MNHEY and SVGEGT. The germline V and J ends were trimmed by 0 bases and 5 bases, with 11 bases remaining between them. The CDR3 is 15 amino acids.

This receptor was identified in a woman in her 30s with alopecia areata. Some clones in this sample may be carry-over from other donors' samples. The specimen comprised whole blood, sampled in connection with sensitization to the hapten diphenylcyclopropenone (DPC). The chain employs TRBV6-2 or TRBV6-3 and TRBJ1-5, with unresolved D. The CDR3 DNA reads TGTGCCAGCAGTTACTCGAAAGTGGGTCATCAGCCCCAGCATTTT. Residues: CASSYSKVGHQPQHF.